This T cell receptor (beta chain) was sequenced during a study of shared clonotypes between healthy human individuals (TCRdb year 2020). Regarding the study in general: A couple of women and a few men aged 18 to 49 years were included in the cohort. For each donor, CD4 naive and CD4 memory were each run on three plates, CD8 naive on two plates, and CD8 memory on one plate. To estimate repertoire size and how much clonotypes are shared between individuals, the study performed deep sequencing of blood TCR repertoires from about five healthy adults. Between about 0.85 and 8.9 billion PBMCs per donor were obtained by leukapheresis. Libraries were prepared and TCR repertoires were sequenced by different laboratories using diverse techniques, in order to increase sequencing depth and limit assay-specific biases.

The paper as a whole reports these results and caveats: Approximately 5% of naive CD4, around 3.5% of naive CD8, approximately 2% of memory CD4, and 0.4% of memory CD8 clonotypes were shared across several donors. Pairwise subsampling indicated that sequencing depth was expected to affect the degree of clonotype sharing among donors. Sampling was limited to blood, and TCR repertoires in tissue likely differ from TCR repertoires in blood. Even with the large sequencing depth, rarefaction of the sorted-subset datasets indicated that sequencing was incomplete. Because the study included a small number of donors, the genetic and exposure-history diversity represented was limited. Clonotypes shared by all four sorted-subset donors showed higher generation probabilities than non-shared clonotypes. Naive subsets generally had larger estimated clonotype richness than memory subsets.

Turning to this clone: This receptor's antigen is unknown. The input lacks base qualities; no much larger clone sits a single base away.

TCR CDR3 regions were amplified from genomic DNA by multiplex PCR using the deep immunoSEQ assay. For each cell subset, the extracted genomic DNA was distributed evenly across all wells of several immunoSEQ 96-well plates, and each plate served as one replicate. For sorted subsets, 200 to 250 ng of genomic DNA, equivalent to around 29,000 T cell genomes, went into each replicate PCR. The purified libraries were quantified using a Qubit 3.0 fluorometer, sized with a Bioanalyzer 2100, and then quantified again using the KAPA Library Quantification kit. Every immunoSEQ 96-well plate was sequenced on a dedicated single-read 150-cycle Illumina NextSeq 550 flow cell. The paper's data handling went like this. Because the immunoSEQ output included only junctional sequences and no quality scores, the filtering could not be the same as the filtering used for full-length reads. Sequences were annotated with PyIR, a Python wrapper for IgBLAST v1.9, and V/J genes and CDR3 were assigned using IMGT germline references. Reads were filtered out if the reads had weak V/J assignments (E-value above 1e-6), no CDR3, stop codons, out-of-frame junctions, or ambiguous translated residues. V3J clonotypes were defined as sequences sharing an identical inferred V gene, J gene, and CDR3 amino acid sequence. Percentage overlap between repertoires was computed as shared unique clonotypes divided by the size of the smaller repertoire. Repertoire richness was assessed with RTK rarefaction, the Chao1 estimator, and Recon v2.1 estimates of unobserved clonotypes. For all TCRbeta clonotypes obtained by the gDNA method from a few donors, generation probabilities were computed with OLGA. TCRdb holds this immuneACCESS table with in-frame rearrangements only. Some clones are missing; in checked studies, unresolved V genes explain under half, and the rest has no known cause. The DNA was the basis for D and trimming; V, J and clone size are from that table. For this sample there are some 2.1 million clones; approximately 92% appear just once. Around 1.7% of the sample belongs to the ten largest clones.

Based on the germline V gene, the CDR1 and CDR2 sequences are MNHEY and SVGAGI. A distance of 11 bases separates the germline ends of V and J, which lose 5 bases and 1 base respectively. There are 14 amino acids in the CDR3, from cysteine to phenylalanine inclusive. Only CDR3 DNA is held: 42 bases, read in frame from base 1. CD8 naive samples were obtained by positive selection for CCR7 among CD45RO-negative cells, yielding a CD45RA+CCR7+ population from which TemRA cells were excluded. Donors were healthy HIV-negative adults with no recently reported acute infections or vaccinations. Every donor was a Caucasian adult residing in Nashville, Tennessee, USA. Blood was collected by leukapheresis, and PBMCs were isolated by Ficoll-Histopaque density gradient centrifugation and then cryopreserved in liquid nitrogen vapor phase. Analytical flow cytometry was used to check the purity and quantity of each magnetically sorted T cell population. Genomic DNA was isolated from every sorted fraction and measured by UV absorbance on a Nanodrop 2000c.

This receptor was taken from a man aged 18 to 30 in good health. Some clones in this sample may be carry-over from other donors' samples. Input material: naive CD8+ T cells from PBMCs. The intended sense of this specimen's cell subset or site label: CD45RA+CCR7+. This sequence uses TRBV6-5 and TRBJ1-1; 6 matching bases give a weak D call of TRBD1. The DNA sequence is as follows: TGTGCCAGCAGTCCTCAGGGGAAGAACACTGAAGCTTTCTTT. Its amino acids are CASSPQGKNTEAFF.